The 10 T cell receptor beta chains in this list originate from one sample, sequenced in a study of OX40 agonist ivuxolimab in advanced cancers. TCRdb's copy holds only in-frame clones and misses some; the assay was immunoSEQ multiplex PCR. The sample shows more than 65,000 clones, less than 90% of them seen only once. The starting material was CD4+ or CD8+ T cells sorted from blood, obtained in a trial of the OX40 agonist ivuxolimab. These receptors were obtained from an adult with an advanced solid tumor such as melanoma, head and neck, liver or kidney cancer.

CDR3 region: CASNGLTYRGTEAFF. As DNA, the CDR3 is TGTGCCAGCAACGGCCTTACCTACCGCGGGACTGAAGCTTTCTTT. This chain joins TRBV6-1 and TRBJ1-1; D unresolved. The V end lost 7 bases, the J end lost 5 bases, and 20 bases lay between the germline ends. The CDR3 spans 15 residues. The germline V gene encodes CDR1 MNHNS and CDR2 SASEGT.

The chain joins TRBV11-2 to TRBJ1-5; tentative D call: TRBD1 (5 bases). The CDR3 length is 15 residues. Per germline, CDR1 SGHAT and CDR2 FQNNGV. V dropped 1 base and J dropped 2 bases, with 9 bases sitting between them. The chain's CDR3 is CASSLGLGGNQPQHF. The CDR3 coding sequence is TGTGCCAGCAGCTTAGGATTGGGGGGCAATCAGCCCCAGCATTTT.

V gene TRBV4-2 combines with J gene TRBJ2-3; 9 positions match TRBD2. The CDR3 extends over 17 amino acids. With 3 bases clipped from V and 6 bases from J, the junction kept 13 bases outside the gene matches. Germline values: CDR1 LGHNA, CDR2 YNFKEQ. CDR3 loop: CASSQGSVAGVGDTQYF. The DNA for the CDR3 is TGTGCCAGCAGCCAGGGTTCCGTAGCGGGAGTCGGCGATACGCAGTATTTT.

The chain recombines TRBV10-2 with TRBJ1-6; maybe TRBD1 (6 bases). Deletions cut 1 base from V and 7 bases from J, with 11 bases between. The CDR3 contains 15 residues. Per the germline V gene, CDR1 is WSHSY and CDR2 is SAAADI. The CDR3 region is CASSELGHRNSPLHF. Written as DNA, the CDR3 is TGCGCCAGCAGTGAGTTGGGACACCGCAATTCACCCCTCCACTTT.

The chain uses TRBV7-9 and TRBJ2-7; the match to TRBD1 covers 10 bases. The CDR3 sequence is 14 residues long. CDR1 is SEHNR, CDR2 FQNEAQ, per germline (reference sequence). Trimming at V came to 6 bases and at J to 6 bases, leaving 8 bases not matched to a gene. The CDR3 sequence is CASSRPGQGPEQYF. In DNA form, the CDR3 reads TGTGCCAGCAGTAGACCGGGACAGGGGCCCGAGCAGTACTTC.

In DNA form, the CDR3 reads TGTGCCAGTAGTACCCGGGCATCAGGGTCCGAGCAGTACTTC. Its translation: CASSTRASGSEQYF. The V and J genes are TRBV19 and TRBJ2-7, with a weak D call TRBD1 (5 bases). V lost 4 bases, J lost 6 bases, and 16 bases lay in between. This CDR3 region has 14 residues. CDR1 and CDR2 from the germline V gene are LNHDA and SQIVND (reference sequence).

This clone appeared once. The chain uses TRBV5-6 and TRBJ1-1; D ambiguous. V gave up 5 bases and J gave up 4 bases, with 24 bases separating them. CDR3 size: 17 residues. Germline values: CDR1 SGHDT, CDR2 YYEEEE. Here the CDR3 DNA reads TGTGCCAGCAGTTTGACACCTTCCGGGTCCTGGGGCACTGAAGCTTTCTTT. Translation: CASSLTPSGSWGTEAFF.

The gene calls are TRBV18 and TRBJ1-2; 7 nucleotides match TRBD1. The V and J ends lost 2 bases and 4 bases, in that order; junction bases with no gene match: 7. Germline-derived CDR1 and CDR2 are KGHSH and LQKENI. The CDR3 length is 15 residues. CDR3 protein: CASSPTTGEIYGYTF. The CDR3 nucleotides are TGTGCCAGCTCACCAACTACAGGGGAGATCTATGGCTACACCTTC.

This sequence joins TRBV5-1 and TRBJ1-4; 7 bases align to TRBD1. The CDR3 consists of 14 residues. The germline V gene has CDR1 SGHRS and CDR2 YFSETQ. The V and J ends lost 2 bases and 7 bases, in that order; junction bases with no gene match: 5. CDR3 bases: TGCGCCAGCAGCTTCACAGGGGACGGTGAAAAACTGTTTTTT. It codes for CASSFTGDGEKLFF.

Only one count was recorded for this clone. The genes are TRBV10-3 and TRBJ2-7; TRBD1 agrees at 10 bases. The CDR3 is 14 amino acids. The V gene's germline CDR1 is ENHRY and CDR2 SYGVKD. The V and J ends lost 10 bases and 5 bases, in that order; junction bases with no gene match: 11. The CDR3 here is CATEPGQGTNEQYF. For the CDR3, the DNA is TGTGCCACGGAACCGGGACAGGGGACCAACGAGCAGTACTTC.